Described below is a single TCR beta chain sequence and its context. Original data processing: Estimation of nucleated cell counts relied on the amplification of reference gene primers. Repertoires were generated with immunoSEQ multiplex PCR, while TCRdb's copy carries only in-frame clones and drops some. The DNA was the basis for D and trimming; V, J and clone size are from that table. The sample holds 25,000 to 30,000 clones, around 82% seen once. The data are from a study of blood T cell repertoires in COVID-19. Per the germline V gene, CDR1 is SGHTA and CDR2 is FQGNSA. The CDR3 sequence is 14 residues long. Trimming cost V 7 bases and J 3 bases; bases outside gene matches: 5.

V gene TRBV7-2 combines with J gene TRBJ2-1; the match to TRBD1 covers 8 bases. The origin of this receptor is a man between 70 and 80 years old with active COVID-19. The sample taken for sequencing was peripheral blood. Here the CDR3 reads CASKRDRNYNEQFF. CDR3 DNA sequence: TGTGCCAGCAAACGGGACAGGAACTACAATGAGCAGTTCTTC. The complete variable domain, with remaining parts taken from reference TRBV7-2 and TRBJ2-1, reads GAGVSQSPSNKVTEKGKDVELRCDPISGHTALYWYRQSLGQGLEFLIYFQGNSAPDKSGLPSDRFSAERTGGSVSTLTIQRTQQEDSAVYLCASKRDRNYNEQFFGPGTRLTVL.